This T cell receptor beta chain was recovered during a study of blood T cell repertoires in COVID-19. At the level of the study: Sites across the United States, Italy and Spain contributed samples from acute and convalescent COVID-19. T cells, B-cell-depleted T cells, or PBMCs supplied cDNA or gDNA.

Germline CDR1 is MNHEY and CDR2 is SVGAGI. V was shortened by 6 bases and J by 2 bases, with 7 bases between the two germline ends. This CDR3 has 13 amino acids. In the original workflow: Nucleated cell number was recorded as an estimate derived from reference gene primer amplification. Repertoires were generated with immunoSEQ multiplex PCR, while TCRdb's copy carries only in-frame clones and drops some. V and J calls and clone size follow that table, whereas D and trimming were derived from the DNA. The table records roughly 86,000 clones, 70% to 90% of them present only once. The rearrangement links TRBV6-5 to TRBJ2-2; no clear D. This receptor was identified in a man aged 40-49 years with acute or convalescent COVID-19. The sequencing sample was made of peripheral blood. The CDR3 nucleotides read TGTGCCAGCAGCCTAGGAAACACCGGGGAGCTGTTTTTT. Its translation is CASSLGNTGELFF.